This T cell receptor (beta chain) was retrieved from a study of coeliac disease. Clones were read by immunoSEQ multiplex PCR, and TCRdb kept only the in-frame ones, dropping some. The sample holds 2,000 to 2,500 clones, around two thirds seen once. The CDR3 has 14 amino acids. Germline trimming cut 3 bases from V and 5 bases from J; bases unmatched to any gene: 3. Germline V lookup: CDR1 GTSNPN, CDR2 SVGIG (reference sequence). Sequencing used one aliquot of under 550,000 cells per fraction. Note on this clone: Antigen: not known.

Study outcomes and limitations: Control samples showed higher TRB and TRG clonality than intraepithelial and lamina propria samples in active celiac disease.

This clonotype was obtained from a woman aged 45-65 years with celiac disease on a gluten-free diet. The chain couples TRBV30 to TRBJ2-1; 11 bases align to TRBD2. Sample: lamina propria lymphocytes from the gut. The CDR3 sequence: CAWRLLAGDNEQFF. As DNA, the CDR3 is TGTGCCTGGAGGTTACTAGCGGGGGACAATGAGCAGTTCTTC.